The 9 T cell receptor beta chains below all came from one sample that was sequenced in a study of human T cells and chemical hapten exposure. Time point meaning: patch test 3, about 24 weeks after DPC sensitization. As to treatment: therapeutic diphenylcyclopropenone sensitization with weekly scalp DPC. TCRdb re-called the RACE reads with MiXCR, one entry per CDR3 protein. The table has about 90,000 distinct CDR3 sequences, under 13% seen once. Sequencing was performed on whole blood, taken in connection with sensitization to the hapten diphenylcyclopropenone (DPC). The receptors originated from a woman in her thirties with alopecia areata. Some clones in this sample may be carry-over from other donors' samples.

The rearrangement uses TRBV11-1 and TRBJ2-3, with 7 bases fitting TRBD1. This CDR3 contains 18 residues. The V gene end was trimmed by 5 bases and the J gene end by 1 base; junction bases not matched to a gene: 15. Germline V gene sequence: CDR1 SGHAT, CDR2 FQDESV (reference sequence). CDR3: CASSANDRALGRTDTQYF. The CDR3 DNA is TGTGCCAGCAGCGCAAATGACAGGGCCCTCGGACGCACAGATACGCAGTATTTT.

In its sample, this clonotype was seen a few times. V and J are TRBV6-1 and TRBJ1-1; D gene ambiguous. V was trimmed by 7 bases and J by 3 bases, leaving 15 bases between them. Germline V CDR1 and CDR2: MNHNS, SASEGT. The CDR3 consists of 14 residues. CDR3 amino acids: CASTPPGRDTEAFF. The CDR3, as DNA: TGTGCCAGCACTCCCCCCGGGAGGGACACTGAAGCTTTCTTT.

The chain recombines TRBV2 with TRBJ1-1, with D perhaps matching TRBD1 (6 bases). This CDR3 comprises 14 residues. V was shortened by 7 bases and J by 7 bases, with 19 bases between the two germline ends. CDR1 is SNHLY and CDR2 is FYNNEI in the germline V gene. The CDR3 DNA is TGTGCCAGCAAATTGGAGGTCAGGGGTGGTGAAGCTTTCTTT. It encodes CASKLEVRGGEAFF.

This clonotype appeared many times. CDR3 sequence (DNA): TGTGCCAGCAGCTTTGGGGACCCCAGCTCTGGGGCCAACGTCCTGACTTTC. Protein sequence: CASSFGDPSSGANVLTF. V is TRBV7-2 and J is TRBJ2-6; either TRBD1 or TRBD2 may fit D (5 bases each). The CDR3 covers 17 residues. Between the trimmed V and J ends, which lost 3 bases and 0 bases, there was a span of 12 bases. Germline loops: CDR1 SGHTA, CDR2 FQGNSA.

The V call is TRBV12-3 or TRBV12-4, the J call TRBJ2-3; D perhaps matches TRBD2 (5 bases). V was clipped by 3 bases and J by 5 bases, with 9 bases between them. The CDR3 runs to 13 residues. CDR3 sequence: CASSLVAGDTQYF. The DNA for the CDR3 is TGTGCCAGCAGTTTGGTTGCGGGAGATACGCAGTATTTT.

This clonotype has a handful of counts. This sequence joins TRBV6-1 and TRBJ2-7, with no clear D. Trimming removed 2 bases from V and 3 bases from J, with 17 bases in between. CDR3 size: 16 residues. Germline V gene lookup returns CDR1 MNHNS and CDR2 SASEGT. CDR3 region: CASSENLSSIVYEQYF. CDR3 coding DNA: TGTGCCAGCAGTGAAAACTTGTCTAGTATAGTCTACGAGCAGTACTTC.

The rearrangement links TRBV21-1 to TRBJ1-2; TRBD1 was called by the table and not checked on the DNA. TRBV21-1 is an annotated pseudogene. The CDR3 contains 17 residues. The CDR3 here is CASSKVSPQRTNYGYTF. DNA for the CDR3: TGTGCCAGCAGCAAAGTGTCCCCTCAACGTACTAACTATGGCTACACCTTC.

The genes are TRBV15 and TRBJ1-6; perhaps TRBD1 as D (5 bases). The CDR3 runs 14 residues. The V end lost 0 bases, the J end lost 10 bases, and 10 bases lay between the germline ends. Germline assignment: CDR1 LNHNV and CDR2 YYDKDF (reference sequence). The chain's CDR3 is CATSREAGGSPLHF. The CDR3 region has the DNA TGTGCCACCAGCAGAGAGGCGGGGGGATCACCCCTCCACTTT.

This clonotype is a singleton in its sample. The genes are TRBV28 and TRBJ1-5; 12 nucleotides agree with TRBD1. The germline CDR1 and CDR2 sequences are MDHEN and SYDVKM. V shed 2 bases and J 2 bases; nucleotides not matched to a gene: 1. This CDR3 region has 16 residues. The DNA for the CDR3 is TGTGCCAGCAGTTTAGGGACAGGGGGCCGCAATCAGCCCCAGCATTTT. It encodes CASSLGTGGRNQPQHF.